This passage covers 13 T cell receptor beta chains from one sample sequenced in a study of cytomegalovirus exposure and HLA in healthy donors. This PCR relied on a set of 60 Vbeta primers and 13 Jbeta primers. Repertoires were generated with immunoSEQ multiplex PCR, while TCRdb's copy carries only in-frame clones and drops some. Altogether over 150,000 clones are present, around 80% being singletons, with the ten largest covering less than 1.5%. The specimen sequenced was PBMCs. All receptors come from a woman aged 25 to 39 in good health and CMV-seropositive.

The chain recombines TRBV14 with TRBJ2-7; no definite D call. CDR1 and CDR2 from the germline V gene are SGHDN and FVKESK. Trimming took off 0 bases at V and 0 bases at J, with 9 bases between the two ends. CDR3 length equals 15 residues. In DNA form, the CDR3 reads TGTGCCAGCAGCCAAGAAGAGGCTAGCTCCTACGAGCAGTACTTC. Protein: CASSQEEASSYEQYF.

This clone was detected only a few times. The CDR3 loop is CASSLVTRSSYNEQFF. CDR3 bases: TGTGCCAGCAGCTTAGTGACGCGGAGCTCCTACAATGAGCAGTTCTTC. The chain employs TRBV11-2 and TRBJ2-1, with D uncertain. Germline V gives CDR1 SGHAT, CDR2 FQNNGV. Deletions cut 1 base from V and 0 bases from J, with 10 bases between. The CDR3 consists of 16 residues.

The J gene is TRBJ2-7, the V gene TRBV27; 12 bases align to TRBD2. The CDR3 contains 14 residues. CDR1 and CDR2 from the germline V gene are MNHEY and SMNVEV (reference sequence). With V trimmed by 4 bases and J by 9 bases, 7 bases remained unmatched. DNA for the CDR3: TGTGCCAGCAGTTCATCTAGCGGGAGGGCCGCGCAGTACTTC. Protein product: CASSSSSGRAAQYF.

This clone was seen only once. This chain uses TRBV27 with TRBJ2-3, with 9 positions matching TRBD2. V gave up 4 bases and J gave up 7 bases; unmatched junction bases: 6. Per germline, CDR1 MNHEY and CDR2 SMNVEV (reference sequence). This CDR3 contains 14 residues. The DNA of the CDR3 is TGTGCCAGCAGTTCATCGCCTAGCGGGAATACGCAGTATTTT. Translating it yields CASSSSPSGNTQYF.

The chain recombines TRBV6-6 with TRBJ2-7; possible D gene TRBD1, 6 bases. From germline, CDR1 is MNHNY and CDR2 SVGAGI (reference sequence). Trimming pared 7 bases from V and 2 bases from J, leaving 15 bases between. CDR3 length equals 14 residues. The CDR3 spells CASKGLGAAYEQYF. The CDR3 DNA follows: TGTGCCAGCAAAGGACTGGGGGCCGCCTACGAGCAGTACTTC.

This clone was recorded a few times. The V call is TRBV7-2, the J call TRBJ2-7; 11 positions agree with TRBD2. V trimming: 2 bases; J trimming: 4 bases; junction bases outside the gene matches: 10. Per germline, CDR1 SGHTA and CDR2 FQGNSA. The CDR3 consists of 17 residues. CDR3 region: CASSLFSSGTSGYEQYF. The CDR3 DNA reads TGTGCCAGCAGCTTATTCTCTTCCGGGACTAGCGGATACGAGCAGTACTTC.

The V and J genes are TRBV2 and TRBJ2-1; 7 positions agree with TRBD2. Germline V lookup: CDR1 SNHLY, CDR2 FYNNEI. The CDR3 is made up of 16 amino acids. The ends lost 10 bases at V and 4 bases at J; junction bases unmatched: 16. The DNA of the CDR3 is TGTGCCACCAACGCGGGGCGGGAGCGGGTGTACAATGAGCAGTTCTTC. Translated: CATNAGRERVYNEQFF.

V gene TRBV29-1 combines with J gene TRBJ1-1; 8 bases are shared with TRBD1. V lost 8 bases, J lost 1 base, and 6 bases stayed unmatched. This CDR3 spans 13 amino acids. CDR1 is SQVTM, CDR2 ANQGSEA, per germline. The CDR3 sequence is CSYRQGTNTEAFF. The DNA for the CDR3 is TGCAGCTACCGACAGGGGACGAACACTGAAGCTTTCTTT. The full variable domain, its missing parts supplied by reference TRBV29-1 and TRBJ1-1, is SAVISQKPSRDICQRGTSLTIQCQVDSQVTMMFWYRQQPGQSLTLIATANQGSEATYESGFVIDKFPISRPNLTFSTLTVSNMSPEDSSIYLCSYRQGTNTEAFFGQGTRLTVV.

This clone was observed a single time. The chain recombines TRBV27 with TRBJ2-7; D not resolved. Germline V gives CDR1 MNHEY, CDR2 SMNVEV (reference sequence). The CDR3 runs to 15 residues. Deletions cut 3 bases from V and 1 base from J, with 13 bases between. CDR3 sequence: CASSLTGFGSYEQYF. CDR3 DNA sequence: TGTGCCAGCAGTTTGACCGGTTTCGGGTCCTACGAGCAGTACTTC.

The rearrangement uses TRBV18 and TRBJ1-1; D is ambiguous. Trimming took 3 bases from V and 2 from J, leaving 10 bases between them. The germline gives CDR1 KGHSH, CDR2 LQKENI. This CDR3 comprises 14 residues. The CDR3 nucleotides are TGTGCCAGCTCACCTTGGCGGGGTAACACTGAAGCTTTCTTT. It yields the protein CASSPWRGNTEAFF.

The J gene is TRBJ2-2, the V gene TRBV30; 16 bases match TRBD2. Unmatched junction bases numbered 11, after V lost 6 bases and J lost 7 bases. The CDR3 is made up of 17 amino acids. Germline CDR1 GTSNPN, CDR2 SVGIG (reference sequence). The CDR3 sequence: CACTGTSGRAQIGELFF. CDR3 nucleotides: TGTGCCTGCACCGGGACTAGCGGGAGGGCGCAAATCGGGGAGCTGTTTTTT. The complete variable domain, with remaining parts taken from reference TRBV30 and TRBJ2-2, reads SQTIHQWPATLVQPVGSPLSLECTVEGTSNPNLYWYRQAAGRGLQLLFYSVGIGQISSEVPQNLSASRPQDRQFILSSKKLLLSDSGFYLCACTGTSGRAQIGELFFGEGSRLTVL.

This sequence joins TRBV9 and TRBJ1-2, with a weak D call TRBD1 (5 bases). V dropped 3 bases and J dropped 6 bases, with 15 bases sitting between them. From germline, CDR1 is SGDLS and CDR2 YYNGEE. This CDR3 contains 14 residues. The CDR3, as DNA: TGTGCCAGCAGCGCTGCGGGACCCCGGGATGGCTACACCTTC. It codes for CASSAAGPRDGYTF.

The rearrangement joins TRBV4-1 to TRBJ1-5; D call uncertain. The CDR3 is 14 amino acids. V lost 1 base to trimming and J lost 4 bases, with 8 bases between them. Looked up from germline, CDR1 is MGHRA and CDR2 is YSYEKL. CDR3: CASSQGRGNQPQHF. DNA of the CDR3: TGCGCCAGCAGCCAAGGGCGAGGAAATCAGCCCCAGCATTTT.